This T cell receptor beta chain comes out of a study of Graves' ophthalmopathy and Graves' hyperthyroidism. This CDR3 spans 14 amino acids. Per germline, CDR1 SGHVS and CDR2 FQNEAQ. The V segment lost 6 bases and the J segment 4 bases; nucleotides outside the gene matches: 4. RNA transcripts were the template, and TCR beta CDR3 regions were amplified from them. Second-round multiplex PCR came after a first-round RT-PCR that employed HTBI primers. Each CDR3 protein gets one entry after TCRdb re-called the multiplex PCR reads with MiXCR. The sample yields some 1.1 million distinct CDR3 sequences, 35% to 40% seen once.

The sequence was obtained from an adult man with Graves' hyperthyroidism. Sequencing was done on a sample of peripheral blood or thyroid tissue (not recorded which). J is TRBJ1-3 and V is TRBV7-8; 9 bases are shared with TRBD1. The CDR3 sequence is CASSSDRGGNTIYF. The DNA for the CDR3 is TGTGCCAGCAGTTCGGACAGGGGAGGAAACACCATATATTTT.